This entry is about one T cell receptor (beta chain). Its specificity is unknown. Measured with immunoSEQ multiplex PCR; TCRdb has only the in-frame clones, and not every one. The sample shows 90,000 to 150,000 clones, approximately 85% of them seen only once. This entry comes from a study of cytomegalovirus exposure and HLA in healthy donors. Regarding the study as a whole: Some TCR beta chains (around 180 of them) were listed as cytomegalovirus-associated. According to a subsequent analysis, TCR clusters from the first cohort were inclined to appear together in the 100 to 150 validation repertoires. Diagnosis of cytomegalovirus status made by the classifier reportedly showed high specificity and sensitivity.

Unmatched junction bases numbered 6, after V lost 6 bases and J lost 7 bases. The CDR3 sequence is 16 residues long. The germline V gene has CDR1 KGHSH and CDR2 LQKENI. The sequencing input was PBMCs. J is TRBJ2-1 and V is TRBV18, with TRBD2 matching 16 bases. The clonotype was recovered from a man between 18 and 29 years old in good health and CMV-seronegative. CDR3 protein: CASSQGLAGGLNEQFF. CDR3 in DNA: TGTGCCAGCTCCCAGGGACTAGCGGGAGGGTTGAATGAGCAGTTCTTC.